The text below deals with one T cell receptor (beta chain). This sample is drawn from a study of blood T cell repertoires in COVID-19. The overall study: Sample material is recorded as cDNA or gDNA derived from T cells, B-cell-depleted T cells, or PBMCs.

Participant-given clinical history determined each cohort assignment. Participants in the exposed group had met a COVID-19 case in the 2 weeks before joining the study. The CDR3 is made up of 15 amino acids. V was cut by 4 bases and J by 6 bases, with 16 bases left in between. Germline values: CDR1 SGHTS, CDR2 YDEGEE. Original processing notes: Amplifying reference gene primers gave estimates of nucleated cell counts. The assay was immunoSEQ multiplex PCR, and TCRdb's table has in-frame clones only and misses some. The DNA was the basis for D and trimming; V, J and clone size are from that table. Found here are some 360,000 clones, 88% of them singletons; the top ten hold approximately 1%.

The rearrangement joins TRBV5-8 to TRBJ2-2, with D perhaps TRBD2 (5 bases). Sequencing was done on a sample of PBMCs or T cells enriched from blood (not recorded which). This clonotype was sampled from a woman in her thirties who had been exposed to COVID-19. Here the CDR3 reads CASSPIFGLAGELFF. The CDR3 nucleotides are TGTGCCAGCAGCCCTATCTTTGGACTCGCCGGGGAGCTGTTTTTT.